This TCR beta chain was identified during a study of HIV-infected patients and healthy controls. This clonotype was observed at least ten times. Its specificity is not known. Overall study results and limits: Significant mean usage differences between HIV-infected patients and controls involved eight alpha and eight beta V genes.

Roughly three months, about 14 weeks, into antiretroviral therapy, follow-up blood was collected. No cell fractionation was done, so the repertoire covers all unsorted peripheral blood T cells. Around 530 ng RNA was reverse transcribed with alpha and beta constant-region primers. Separate chain-specific third strand synthesis with multiplexing indices produced the alpha and beta libraries. All rearrangements within a chain used one primer pair; cDNA molecules carried barcodes. TCRdb re-analysed the 5' RACE reads in MiXCR, keeping a single row per CDR3 protein. The sample has roughly 15,000 distinct CDR3 sequences, around 10% seen once. Trimming removed 5 bases from V and 3 bases from J, with 16 bases in between. The CDR3 is made up of 15 amino acids. Germline V gene sequence: CDR1 SGHAT, CDR2 FQDESV (reference sequence).

The chain is built from TRBV11-1 and TRBJ1-1, with D uncertain. The receptor comes from an adult with HIV infection. The donor label of this sample is uncertain. Sequencing used blood, obtained during antiretroviral therapy. The CDR3 nucleotides are TGTGCCAGCAGCATTTCCCGGGCCCCAGACACTGAAGCTTTCTTT. Translating it yields CASSISRAPDTEAFF.